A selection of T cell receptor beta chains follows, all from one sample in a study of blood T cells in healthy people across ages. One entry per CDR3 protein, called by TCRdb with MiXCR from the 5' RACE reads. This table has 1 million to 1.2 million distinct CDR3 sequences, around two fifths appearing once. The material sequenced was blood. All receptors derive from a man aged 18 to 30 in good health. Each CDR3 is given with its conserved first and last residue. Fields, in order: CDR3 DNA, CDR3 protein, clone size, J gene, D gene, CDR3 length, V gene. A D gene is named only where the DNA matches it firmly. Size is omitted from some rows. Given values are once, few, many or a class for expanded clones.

TGTGCCAGCAGCTCTCGGGACAGCCGACCGGATACGCAGTATTTT,CASSSRDSRPDTQYF,many,TRBJ2-3,TRBD1,15,TRBV7-9
TGTGCCAGTCGGAGCTTTTTAGGCTACACCTTC,CASRSFLGYTF,NA,TRBJ1-2,NA,11,TRBV4-2
TGTGCCAGCAGCCAAGTACAGGGGGCCGGAACTGAAGCTTTCTTT,CASSQVQGAGTEAFF,NA,TRBJ1-1,TRBD1,15,TRBV4-2
TGCGCCAGCAGCCAAGATAGGTCGGGTTCCAATGAGCAGTTCTTC,CASSQDRSGSNEQFF,few,TRBJ2-1,NA,15,TRBV4-3
TGCAGCATTGCCCCTAGATACAATGAGCAGTTCTTC,CSIAPRYNEQFF,NA,TRBJ2-1,NA,12,TRBV29-1
TGCAGTGCCCGGGGGGTGTATGGCTACACCTTC,CSARGVYGYTF,few,TRBJ1-2,NA,11,TRBV20-1
TGTGCCAGCAGCCAAGATCTAGGTGCCTATGGGCAGTTCTTC,CASSQDLGAYGQFF,NA,TRBJ2-1,NA,14,TRBV4-2
TGTGCCGGGAGCCGGGACACCAATCAGCCCCAGCATTTT,CAGSRDTNQPQHF,NA,TRBJ1-5,NA,13,TRBV2
TGTGCCAGCAGCCCCCGGACAGACGCCTACGAGCAGTACTTC,CASSPRTDAYEQYF,few,TRBJ2-7,NA,14,TRBV7-9
TGTGCCAGCAGTAGAACAGGGAACTCCTACGAGCAGTACTTC,CASSRTGNSYEQYF,few,TRBJ2-7,NA,14,TRBV12-3/TRBV12-4
TGCGCCAGCAGCCAAGATCACCCTAGCGGGGGGGCCCGTGAGCAGTTCTTC,CASSQDHPSGGAREQFF,NA,TRBJ2-1,TRBD2,17,TRBV4-1
TGTGCCAGCGGGATACTACGCGGGACAGTATCTGATGGCTACACCTTC,CASGILRGTVSDGYTF,NA,TRBJ1-2,TRBD1,16,TRBV5-6
TGTGCCAGCACTCGAGTCCCGACAGGACACAATGAGCAGTACTTC,CASTRVPTGHNEQYF,once,TRBJ2-5,NA,15,TRBV27
TGTGCCTGGAGTGTAAGGGTCAGACGGGCATATGGCTACACCTTC,CAWSVRVRRAYGYTF,NA,TRBJ1-2,NA,15,TRBV30
TGCAGCGTTGAACCCAGGGGTGACTCCTACGAGCAGTACTTC,CSVEPRGDSYEQYF,NA,TRBJ2-7,NA,14,TRBV29-1
TGCAGTGCTAGAGATCGACTCCCTAGCGGGGGGGCCGAGTCCTACGAGCAGTACTTC,CSARDRLPSGGAESYEQYF,few,TRBJ2-7,TRBD2,19,TRBV20-1
TGTGCTAACAGCCCCAAGACTAGCTTCGGTGAGCAGTTCTTC,CANSPKTSFGEQFF,NA,TRBJ2-1,TRBD2,14,TRBV7-7
TGTGCCAGCAGTCCCGGGACAGGGTACTACAATGAGCAGTACTTC,CASSPGTGYYNEQYF,NA,TRBJ2-5,TRBD1,15,TRBV28
TGTGCCAGCAGCCAAGTCGGGGGAGGCTCCTACAATGAGCAGTTCTTC,CASSQVGGGSYNEQFF,NA,TRBJ2-1,NA,16,TRBV3-1
TGTGCCAGCAGCTTAGGGTCTTCTGGAGAGACCCAGTACTTC,CASSLGSSGETQYF,few,TRBJ2-5,NA,14,TRBV11-2
TGCAGTGTCGACACAGGGAGGGCGGACTATGGCTACACCTTC,CSVDTGRADYGYTF,few,TRBJ1-2,NA,14,TRBV20-1
TGTGCCAGCAGTCTCGGGGCGAATGGGCCCCAGCATTTT,CASSLGANGPQHF,NA,TRBJ1-5,NA,13,TRBV7-9
TGTGCCAGCAGCTTCAGAGGGGACCACTATGGCTACACCTTC,CASSFRGDHYGYTF,few,TRBJ1-2,NA,14,TRBV7-2
TGTGCCAGCACTGGGGCGAACACCGGGGAGCTGTTTTTT,CASTGANTGELFF,few,TRBJ2-2,NA,13,TRBV2
TGTGCCACCAGCGGGCCCCCCACTGTACAGATCTACAATGAGCAGTTCTTC,CATSGPPTVQIYNEQFF,few,TRBJ2-1,NA,17,TRBV24-1
TGTGCCAGCGGTCGGGACAGAGCATTGGAGGTGAGGACTGAAGCTTTCTTT,CASGRDRALEVRTEAFF,NA,TRBJ1-1,TRBD1,17,TRBV2
TGTGCCAGCAGTTTGTCCCGGGACAGTTTCGACCTTTACGAGCAGTACTTC,CASSLSRDSFDLYEQYF,NA,TRBJ2-7,TRBD1,17,TRBV7-6
TGTGCCAGCAGTTTTAATCTGTTTTTT,CASSFNLFF,NA,TRBJ2-2,NA,9,TRBV6-2/TRBV6-3
TGTGCCAGCAGCTTAGGCTCGGCTAATGAAAAACTGTTTTTT,CASSLGSANEKLFF,once,TRBJ1-4,NA,14,TRBV7-2
TGTGCCATCAGTGGAGACAGCGGCAGTAATTCACCCCTCCACTTT,CAISGDSGSNSPLHF,few,TRBJ1-6,NA,15,TRBV10-3
TGTGCCAGCAGTTTTAGCTTAAACGGCTACACCTTC,CASSFSLNGYTF,NA,TRBJ1-2,NA,12,TRBV12-3/TRBV12-4